The present T cell receptor (beta chain) was sequenced within a study of blood T cell repertoires in COVID-19. Looking at the study overall: Samples came from the United States, Italy and Spain, spanning acute and convalescent COVID-19. T cells, B-cell-depleted T cells, or PBMCs supplied cDNA or gDNA.

The germline V and J ends were trimmed by 9 bases and 5 bases, with 20 bases remaining between them. The germline V gene has CDR1 LNHDA and CDR2 SQIVND (reference sequence). This CDR3 has 15 amino acids. Measured with immunoSEQ multiplex PCR; TCRdb has only the in-frame clones, and not every one. The sample holds 310,000 or so clones, approximately 85% seen once. The J gene is TRBJ2-1, the V gene TRBV19, with TRBD2 as a possible D gene (7 bases). The source is a woman aged 50 to 60 with acute or convalescent COVID-19. The sequenced material came from peripheral blood. The CDR3 protein is CASGGGALTNNEQFF. As DNA, the CDR3 is TGTGCCAGCGGAGGGGGGGCCCTGACAAACAATGAGCAGTTCTTC. Variable domain in full (rest from reference TRBV19 and TRBJ2-1): DGGITQSPKYLFRKEGQNVTLSCEQNLNHDAMYWYRQDPGQGLRLIYYSQIVNDFQKGDIAEGYSVSREKKESFPLTVTSAQKNPTAFYLCASGGGALTNNEQFFGPGTRLTVL.